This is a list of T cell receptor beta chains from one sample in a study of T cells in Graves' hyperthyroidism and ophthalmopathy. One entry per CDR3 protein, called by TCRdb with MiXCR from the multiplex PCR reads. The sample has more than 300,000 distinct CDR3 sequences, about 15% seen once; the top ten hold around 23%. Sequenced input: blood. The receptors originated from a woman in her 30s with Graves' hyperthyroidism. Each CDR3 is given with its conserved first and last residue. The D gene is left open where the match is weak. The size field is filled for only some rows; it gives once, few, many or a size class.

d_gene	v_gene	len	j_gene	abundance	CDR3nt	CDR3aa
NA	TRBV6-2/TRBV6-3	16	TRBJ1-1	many	TGTGCCAGCAGTTCCGCACCGGGACCGAGGAACACTGAAGCTTTCTTT	CASSSAPGPRNTEAFF
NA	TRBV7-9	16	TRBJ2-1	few	TGTGCCAGCAGCTTAGCAAGGGAAACAAAGTACAATGAGCAGTTCTTC	CASSLARETKYNEQFF
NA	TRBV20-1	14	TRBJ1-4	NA	TGCAGTGCCACCCGAGACGCAACTAATGAAAAACTGTTTTTT	CSATRDATNEKLFF
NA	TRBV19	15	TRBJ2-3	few	TGTGCCACTACAACAGGGGGAGGGCCCACAGATACGCAGTATTTT	CATTTGGGPTDTQYF
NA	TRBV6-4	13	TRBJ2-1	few	TGTGCCAGCACTGACGGACCTAACAATGAGCAGTTCTTC	CASTDGPNNEQFF
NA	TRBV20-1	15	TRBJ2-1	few	TGCAGTGCTAGGTTGGGGTCCGTCGGGAACAATGAGCAGTTCTTC	CSARLGSVGNNEQFF
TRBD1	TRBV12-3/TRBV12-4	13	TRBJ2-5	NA	TGTGCCAGCAGTTTACAGGGGGAAGAGACCCAGTACTTC	CASSLQGEETQYF
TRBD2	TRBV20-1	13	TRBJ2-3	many	TGCAGTGCGCGGACTAGAGTGGCAGATACGCAGTATTTT	CSARTRVADTQYF
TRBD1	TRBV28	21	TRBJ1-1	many	TGTGCCAGCAGTACAGGGGTCCCAATCAACCGGGACAGGGACGAAAACACTGAAGCTTTCTTT	CASSTGVPINRDRDENTEAFF
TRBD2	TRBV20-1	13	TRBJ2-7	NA	TGCAGTGCTAGAGCCCCGGGGGGATACGAGCAGTACTTC	CSARAPGGYEQYF
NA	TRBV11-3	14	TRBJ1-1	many	TGTGCCAGCAGCCGCGGACAGTCAAACACTGAAGCTTTCTTT	CASSRGQSNTEAFF
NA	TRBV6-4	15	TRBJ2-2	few	TGTGCCAGCAGTCAGGGACACCGGAACACCGGGGAGCTGTTTTTT	CASSQGHRNTGELFF
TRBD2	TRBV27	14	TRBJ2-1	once	TGTGCCAGCGGTCGACTAGCGTTATACAATGAGCAGTTCTTC	CASGRLALYNEQFF
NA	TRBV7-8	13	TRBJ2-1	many	TGTGCCAGCAGCTTGGGTGTGTACATTGAGCAGTTCTTC	CASSLGVYIEQFF
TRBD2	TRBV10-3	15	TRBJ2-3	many	TGTGCCATCAGTACGACTAGCGGGAGCACAGATACGCAGTATTTT	CAISTTSGSTDTQYF
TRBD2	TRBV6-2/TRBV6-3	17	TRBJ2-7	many	TGTGCCAGCAGTTATCTTGTACTAGCGGGAGTCGGATACGAGCAGTACTTC	CASSYLVLAGVGYEQYF
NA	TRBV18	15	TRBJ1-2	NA	TGTGCCAGCTCTTCTACACCTCAGAACTACTATGGCTACACCTTC	CASSSTPQNYYGYTF
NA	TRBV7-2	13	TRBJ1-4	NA	TGTGCCAGCAGCTTAGGGGTCGGGACGAAACTGTTTTTT	CASSLGVGTKLFF
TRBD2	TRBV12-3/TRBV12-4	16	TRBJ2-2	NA	TGTGCCAGCAGTTCCATAGCGGGAGGGCCGGCCGGGGAGCTGTTTTTT	CASSSIAGGPAGELFF
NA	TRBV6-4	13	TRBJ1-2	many	TGTGCCAGCAGTGACGGGCTCTCCACCGGCTACACCTTC	CASSDGLSTGYTF
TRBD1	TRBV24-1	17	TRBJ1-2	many	TGTGCCACCAGTGGGTCGGAGACAGGGGCGGTCCGCTATGGCTACACCTTC	CATSGSETGAVRYGYTF
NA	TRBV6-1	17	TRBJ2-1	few	TGTGCCAGCAGTACCACAAGTGGATCCTCTGGGTACAATGAGCAGTTCTTC	CASSTTSGSSGYNEQFF
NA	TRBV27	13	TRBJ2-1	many	TGTGCCAGCAGTTTTGGGCGGGCCCCTGAGCAGTTCTTC	CASSFGRAPEQFF
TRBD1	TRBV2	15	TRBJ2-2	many	TGTGCCAGCAGTGTACAGGGGGCCGACACCGGGGAGCTGTTTTTT	CASSVQGADTGELFF
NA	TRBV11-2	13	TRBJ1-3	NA	TGTGCCAGCAGCTTTAACTCGAGAAACACCATATATTTT	CASSFNSRNTIYF
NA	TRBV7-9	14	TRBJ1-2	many	TGTGCCAGCAGCTTTAGCACAGGTTCACTGGGCTACACCTTC	CASSFSTGSLGYTF
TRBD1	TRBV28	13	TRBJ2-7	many	TGTGCCAGCAGGGACAGGGGAACGTACGAGCAGTACTTC	CASRDRGTYEQYF
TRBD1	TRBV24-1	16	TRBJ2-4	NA	TGTGCCACCAGTTCGACAGGGGCGCGATCCAAAAACATTCAGTACTTC	CATSSTGARSKNIQYF
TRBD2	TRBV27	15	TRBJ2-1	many	TGTGCCAGCAAGGGTATGGGACTAGCGGAAGATGAGCAGTTCTTC	CASKGMGLAEDEQFF
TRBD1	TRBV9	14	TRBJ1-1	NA	TGTGCCAGCAGCCAACAGGGGAGGGAGACGAAAGCTTTCTTT	CASSQQGRETKAFF
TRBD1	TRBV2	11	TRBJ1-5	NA	TGTGCCAGCAGTGAATCCGGGACAGCGCATTTT	CASSESGTAHF
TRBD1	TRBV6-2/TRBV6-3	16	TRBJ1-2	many	TGTGCCAGCAGTTACCTTCGGACAGGGGGCATGGATGGCTACACCTTC	CASSYLRTGGMDGYTF
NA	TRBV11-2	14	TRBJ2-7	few	TGTGCCAGCAGCTTGATGTCGGCCGCCTACGAGCAGTACTTC	CASSLMSAAYEQYF
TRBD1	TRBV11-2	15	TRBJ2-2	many	TGTGCCAGCAGCAAGGACAGGGGAGGGACCGGGGAGCTGTTTTTT	CASSKDRGGTGELFF
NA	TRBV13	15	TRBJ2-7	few	TGTGCCAGCAGCTTTCGCGACTCATTCTCCTACGAGCAGTACTTC	CASSFRDSFSYEQYF
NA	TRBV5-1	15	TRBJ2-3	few	TGCGCCAGCAGCGGGACGGGACATTTCACAGATACGCAGTATTTT	CASSGTGHFTDTQYF
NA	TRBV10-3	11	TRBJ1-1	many	TGTGCCATCAGTGAGTTCGAGGAAGCTTTCTTT	CAISEFEEAFF